This entry describes one T cell receptor (beta chain). This sample stems from a study of technical replicates of blood from a handful of donors. Trimming took off 8 bases at V and 4 bases at J, with 14 bases between the two ends. CDR3 size: 14 residues. Per the germline V gene, CDR1 is KGHSH and CDR2 is LQKENI. Method: immunoSEQ multiplex PCR; TCRdb's copy keeps in-frame clones and lacks some. The table lists 13,000 to 15,000 clones, approximately 84% of them singletons. The clonotype comes from a human donor in good health. Sequenced sample: PBMCs. The chain couples TRBV18 to TRBJ2-2, with D possibly being TRBD2 (6 bases). As DNA, the CDR3 is TGTGCCAGCGCACTAGCTACGGGCACCGGGGAGCTGTTTTTT. Residues: CASALATGTGELFF.